Here is one T cell receptor (beta chain) with its context. The data were produced by immunoSEQ multiplex PCR, yet TCRdb's version contains in-frame clones alone and is incomplete. The profile shows about 370,000 clones, more than 80% of them singletons. V was clipped by 6 bases and J by 6 bases; unmatched bases: 5. CDR3 length equals 12 residues. Germline assignment: CDR1 MNHEY and CDR2 SVGEGT. The sample comes from a study of blood T cell repertoires in COVID-19. Overall study: COVID-19 samples from acute and convalescent phases originated in the United States, Italy and Spain. Sample material is recorded as cDNA or gDNA derived from T cells, B-cell-depleted T cells, or PBMCs.

Ages ranged from about 18 to 89 years, with residence in about 24 US areas. Resolution of symptoms, clearance, or two negative PCRs was present in recovered Cohort 3 donors. This sequence was found in a young man who had recovered from COVID-19. The J gene is TRBJ2-7, the V gene TRBV6-2 or TRBV6-3; TRBD1 matches 7 bases. Specimen: PBMCs or T cells enriched from blood (not recorded which). The CDR3 DNA reads as TGTGCCAGCAGCGGGACAGTGCGCGAGCAGTACTTC. It yields the protein CASSGTVREQYF.